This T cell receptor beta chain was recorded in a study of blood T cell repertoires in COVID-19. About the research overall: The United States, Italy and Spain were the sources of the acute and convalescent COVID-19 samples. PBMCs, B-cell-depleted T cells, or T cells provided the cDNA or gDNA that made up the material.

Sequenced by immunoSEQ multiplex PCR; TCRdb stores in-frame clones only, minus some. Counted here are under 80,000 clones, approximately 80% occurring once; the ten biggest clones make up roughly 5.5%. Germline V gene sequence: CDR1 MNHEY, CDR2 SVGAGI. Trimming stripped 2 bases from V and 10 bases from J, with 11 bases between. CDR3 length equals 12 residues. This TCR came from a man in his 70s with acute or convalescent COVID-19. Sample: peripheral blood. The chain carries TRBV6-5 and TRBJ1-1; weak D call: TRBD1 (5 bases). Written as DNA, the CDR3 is TGTGCCAGCAGTTACGGGGGGTTGGTAGCTTTCTTT. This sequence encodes CASSYGGLVAFF.